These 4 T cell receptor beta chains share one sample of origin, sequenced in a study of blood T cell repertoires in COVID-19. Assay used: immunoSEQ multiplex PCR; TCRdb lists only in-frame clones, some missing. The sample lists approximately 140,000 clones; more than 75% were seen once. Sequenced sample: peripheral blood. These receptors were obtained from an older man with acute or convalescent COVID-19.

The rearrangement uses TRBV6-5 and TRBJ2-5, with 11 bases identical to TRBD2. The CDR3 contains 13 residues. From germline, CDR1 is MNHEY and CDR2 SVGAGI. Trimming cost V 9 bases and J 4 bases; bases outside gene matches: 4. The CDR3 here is CASTSGSRETQYF. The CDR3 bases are TGTGCCAGTACTAGCGGGAGTAGAGAGACCCAGTACTTC.

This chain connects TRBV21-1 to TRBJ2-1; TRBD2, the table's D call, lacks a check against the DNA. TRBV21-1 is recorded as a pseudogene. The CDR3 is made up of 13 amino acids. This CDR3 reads CAITGTPYNEQFF. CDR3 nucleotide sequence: TGTGCCATCACCGGGACTCCTTACAATGAGCAGTTCTTC.

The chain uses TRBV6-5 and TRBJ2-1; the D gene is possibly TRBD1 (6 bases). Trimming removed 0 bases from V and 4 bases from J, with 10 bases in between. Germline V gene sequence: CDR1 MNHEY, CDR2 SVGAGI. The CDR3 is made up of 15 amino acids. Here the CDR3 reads CASSYSGTNYNEQFF. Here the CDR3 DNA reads TGTGCCAGCAGTTACTCCGGGACAAATTACAATGAGCAGTTCTTC.

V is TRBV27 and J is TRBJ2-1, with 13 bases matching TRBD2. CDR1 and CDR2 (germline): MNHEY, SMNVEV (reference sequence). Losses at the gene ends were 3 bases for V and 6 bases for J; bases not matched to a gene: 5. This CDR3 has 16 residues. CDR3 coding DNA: TGTGCCAGCAGTTTTTTGGGGACTAGCGGGACCAATGAGCAGTTCTTC. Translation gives CASSFLGTSGTNEQFF.